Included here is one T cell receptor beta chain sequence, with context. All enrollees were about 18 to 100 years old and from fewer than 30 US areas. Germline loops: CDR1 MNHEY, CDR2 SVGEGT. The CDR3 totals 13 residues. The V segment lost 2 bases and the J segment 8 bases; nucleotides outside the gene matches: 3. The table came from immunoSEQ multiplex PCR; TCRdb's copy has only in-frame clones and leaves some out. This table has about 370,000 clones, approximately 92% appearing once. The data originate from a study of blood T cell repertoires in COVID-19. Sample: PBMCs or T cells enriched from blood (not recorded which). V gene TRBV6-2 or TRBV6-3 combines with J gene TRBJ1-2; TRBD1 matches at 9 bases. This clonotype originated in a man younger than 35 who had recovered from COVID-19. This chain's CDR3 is CASSYRTGGGYTF. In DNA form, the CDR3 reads TGTGCCAGCAGTTACCGTACAGGGGGCGGCTACACCTTC.